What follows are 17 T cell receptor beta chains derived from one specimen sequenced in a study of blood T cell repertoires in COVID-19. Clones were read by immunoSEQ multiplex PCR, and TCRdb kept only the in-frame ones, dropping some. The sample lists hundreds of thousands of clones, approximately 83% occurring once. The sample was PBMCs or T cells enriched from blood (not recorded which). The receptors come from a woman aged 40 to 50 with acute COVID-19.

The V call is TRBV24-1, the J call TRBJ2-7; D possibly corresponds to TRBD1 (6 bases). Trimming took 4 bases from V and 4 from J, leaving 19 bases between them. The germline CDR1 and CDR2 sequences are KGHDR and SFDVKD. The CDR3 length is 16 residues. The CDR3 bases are TGTGCCACCAGTGACTCTGACAGGCCTCGGTTGTACGAGCAGTACTTC. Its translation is CATSDSDRPRLYEQYF.

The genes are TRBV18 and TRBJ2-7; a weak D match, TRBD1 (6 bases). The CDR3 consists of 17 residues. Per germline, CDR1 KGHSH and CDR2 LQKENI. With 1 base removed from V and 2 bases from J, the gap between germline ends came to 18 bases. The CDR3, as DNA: TGTGCCAGCTCACCACAGGAGTCCAGGAACAGGGCCTACGAGCAGTACTTC. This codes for CASSPQESRNRAYEQYF.

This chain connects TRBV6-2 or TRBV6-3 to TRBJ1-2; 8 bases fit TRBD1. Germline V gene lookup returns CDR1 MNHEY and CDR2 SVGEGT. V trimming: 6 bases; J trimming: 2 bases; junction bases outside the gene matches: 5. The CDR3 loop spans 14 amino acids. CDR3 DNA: TGTGCCAGCAGCCGACAGGGGACCAACTATGGCTACACCTTC. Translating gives CASSRQGTNYGYTF.

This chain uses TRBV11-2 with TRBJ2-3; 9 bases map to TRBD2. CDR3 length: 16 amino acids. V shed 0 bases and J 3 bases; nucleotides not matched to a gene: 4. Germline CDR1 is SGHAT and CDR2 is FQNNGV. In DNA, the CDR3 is TGTGCCAGCAGCTTAGATTTAGCGGGAGCAACAGATACGCAGTATTTT. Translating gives CASSLDLAGATDTQYF.

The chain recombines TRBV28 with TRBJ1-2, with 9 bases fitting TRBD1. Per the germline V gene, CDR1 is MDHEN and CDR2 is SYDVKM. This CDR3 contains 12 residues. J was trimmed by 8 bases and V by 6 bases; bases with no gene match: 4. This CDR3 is CASSSGQGGYTF. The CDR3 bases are TGTGCCAGCAGCTCAGGACAGGGGGGCTACACCTTC.

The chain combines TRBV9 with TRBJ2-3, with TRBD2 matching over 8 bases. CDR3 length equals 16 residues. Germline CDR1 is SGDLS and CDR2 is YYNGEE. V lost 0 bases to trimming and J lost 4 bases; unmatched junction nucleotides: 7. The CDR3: CASSVVTGGPSDTQYF. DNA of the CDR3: TGTGCCAGCAGCGTAGTGACGGGAGGGCCATCAGATACGCAGTATTTT.

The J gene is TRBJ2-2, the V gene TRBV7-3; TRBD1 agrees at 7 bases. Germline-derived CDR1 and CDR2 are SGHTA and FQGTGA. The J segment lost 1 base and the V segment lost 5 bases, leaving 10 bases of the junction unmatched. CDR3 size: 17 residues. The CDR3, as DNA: TGTGCCAGCAGCCCCGGGACAGCACTTGGGAACACCGGGGAGCTGTTTTTT. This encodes CASSPGTALGNTGELFF.

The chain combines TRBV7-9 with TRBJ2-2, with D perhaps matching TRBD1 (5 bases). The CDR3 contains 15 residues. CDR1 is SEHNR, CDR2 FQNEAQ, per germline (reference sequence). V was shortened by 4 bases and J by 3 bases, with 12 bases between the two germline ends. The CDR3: CASSSGRADTGELFF. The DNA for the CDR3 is TGTGCCAGCAGCTCTGGCAGGGCGGACACCGGGGAGCTGTTTTTT. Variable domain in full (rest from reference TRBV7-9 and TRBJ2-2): DTGVSQNPRHKITKRGQNVTFRCDPISEHNRLYWYRQTLGQGPEFLTYFQNEAQLEKSRLLSDRFSAERPKGSFSTLEIQRTEQGDSAMYLCASSSGRADTGELFFGEGSRLTVL.

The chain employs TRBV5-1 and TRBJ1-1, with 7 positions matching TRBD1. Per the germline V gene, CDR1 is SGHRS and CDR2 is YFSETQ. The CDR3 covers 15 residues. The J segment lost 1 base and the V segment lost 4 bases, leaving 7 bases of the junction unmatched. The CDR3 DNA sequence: TGCGCCAGCAGCCCCAGGACAGGCGAGAACACTGAAGCTTTCTTT. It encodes CASSPRTGENTEAFF.

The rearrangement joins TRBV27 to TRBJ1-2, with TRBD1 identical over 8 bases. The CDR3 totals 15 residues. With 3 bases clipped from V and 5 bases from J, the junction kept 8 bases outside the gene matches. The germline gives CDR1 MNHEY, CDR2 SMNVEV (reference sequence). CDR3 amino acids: CASSLLGQGIYGYTF. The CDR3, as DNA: TGTGCCAGCAGTTTGCTAGGACAGGGAATATATGGCTACACCTTC.

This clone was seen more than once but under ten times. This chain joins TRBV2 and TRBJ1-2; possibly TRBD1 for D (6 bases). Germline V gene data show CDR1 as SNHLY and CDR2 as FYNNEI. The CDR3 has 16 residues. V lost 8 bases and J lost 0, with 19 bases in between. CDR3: CASSVTGQGTNYGYTF. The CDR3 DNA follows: TGTGCCAGCTCAGTGACGGGGCAGGGGACTAACTATGGCTACACCTTC.

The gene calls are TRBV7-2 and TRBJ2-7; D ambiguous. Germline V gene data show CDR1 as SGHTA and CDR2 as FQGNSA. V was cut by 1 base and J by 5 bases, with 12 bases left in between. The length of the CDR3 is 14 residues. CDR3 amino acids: CASSLVMSRHEQYF. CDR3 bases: TGTGCCAGCAGCTTAGTTATGAGTCGCCACGAGCAGTACTTC.

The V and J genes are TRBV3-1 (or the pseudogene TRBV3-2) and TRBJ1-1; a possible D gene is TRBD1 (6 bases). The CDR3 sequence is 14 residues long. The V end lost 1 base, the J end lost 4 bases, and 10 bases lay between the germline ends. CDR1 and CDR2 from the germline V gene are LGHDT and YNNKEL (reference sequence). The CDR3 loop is CASSQGQGLTEAFF. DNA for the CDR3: TGTGCCAGCAGCCAAGGTCAGGGGCTCACTGAAGCTTTCTTT.

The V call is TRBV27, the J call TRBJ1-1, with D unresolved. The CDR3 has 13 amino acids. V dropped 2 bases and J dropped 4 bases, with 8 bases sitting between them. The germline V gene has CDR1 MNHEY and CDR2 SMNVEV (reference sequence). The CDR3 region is CASSLGTSTEAFF. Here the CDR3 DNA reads TGTGCCAGCAGTTTAGGTACTAGCACTGAAGCTTTCTTT.

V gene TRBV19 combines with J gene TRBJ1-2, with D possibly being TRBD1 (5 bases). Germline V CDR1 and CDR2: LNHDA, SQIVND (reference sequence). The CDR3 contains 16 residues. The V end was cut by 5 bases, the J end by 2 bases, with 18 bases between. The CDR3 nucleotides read TGTGCCAGTAGTGTTCTAACCGGGACTTCGAACTATGGCTACACCTTC. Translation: CASSVLTGTSNYGYTF. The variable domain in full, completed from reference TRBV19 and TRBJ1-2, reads DGGITQSPKYLFRKEGQNVTLSCEQNLNHDAMYWYRQDPGQGLRLIYYSQIVNDFQKGDIAEGYSVSREKKESFPLTVTSAQKNPTAFYLCASSVLTGTSNYGYTFGSGTRLTVV.

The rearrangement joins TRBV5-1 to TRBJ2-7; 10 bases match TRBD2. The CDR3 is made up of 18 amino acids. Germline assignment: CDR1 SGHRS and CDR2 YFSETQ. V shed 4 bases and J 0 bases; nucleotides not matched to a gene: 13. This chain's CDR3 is CASSAPKVAGGLSYEQYF. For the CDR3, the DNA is TGCGCCAGCAGCGCGCCGAAAGTAGCGGGAGGCCTCTCCTACGAGCAGTACTTC.

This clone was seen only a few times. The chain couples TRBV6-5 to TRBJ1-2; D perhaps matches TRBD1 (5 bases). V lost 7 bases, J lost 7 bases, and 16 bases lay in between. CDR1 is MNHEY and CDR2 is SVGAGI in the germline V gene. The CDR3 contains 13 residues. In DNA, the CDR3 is TGTGCCAGCACGGCCCGAACGCAGGGTGGCTACACCTTC. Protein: CASTARTQGGYTF.